Shown below are 11 T cell receptor beta chains from a single sample sequenced in a study of T cell clones after liver transplantation. TCRdb's table, derived via immunoSEQ multiplex PCR, lists solely in-frame clones and lacks some. Among 20,000 or so clones listed, over 85% were seen once. Sequenced here: CD8+ T cells from blood, sampled approximately 27 months after liver transplant. The receptor source for this set is a human patient who received a liver transplant. T cells may partly derive from the graft donor.

V is TRBV27 and J is TRBJ2-1; the match to TRBD1 covers 7 bases. The CDR3 is 15 amino acids. After removal of 5 bases from V and 4 bases from J, the junction contained 8 bases not matched to a gene. The germline CDR1 and CDR2 sequences are MNHEY and SMNVEV (reference sequence). The CDR3 bases are TGTGCCAGCAGTGCCGGGACAGCCCTATACAATGAGCAGTTCTTC. It specifies CASSAGTALYNEQFF.

J is TRBJ2-7 and V is TRBV27, with 7 bases that match TRBD1. Losses at the gene ends were 2 bases for V and 3 bases for J; bases not matched to a gene: 10. Germline values: CDR1 MNHEY, CDR2 SMNVEV (reference sequence). The CDR3 contains 16 residues. Here the CDR3 reads CASSLQGTVKNYEQYF. The CDR3 DNA is TGTGCCAGCAGTTTACAAGGGACAGTCAAAAACTACGAGCAGTACTTC.

The chain is built from TRBV28 and TRBJ2-7, with 8 bases fitting TRBD1. This CDR3 is built from 13 residues. The trim removed 6 bases at V and 3 bases at J, leaving 4 bases unmatched. The V gene's germline CDR1 is MDHEN and CDR2 SYDVKM. CDR3 nucleotide sequence: TGTGCCAGCAGGGACAGGGTCGTCTACGAGCAGTACTTC. Translated: CASRDRVVYEQYF. The whole variable domain, remainder taken from reference TRBV28 and TRBJ2-7, is DVKVTQSSRYLVKRTGEKVFLECVQDMDHENMFWYRQDPGLGLRLIYFSYDVKMKEKGDIPEGYSVSREKKERFSLILESASTNQTSMYLCASRDRVVYEQYFGPGTRLTVT.

The gene calls are TRBV2 and TRBJ1-4; D is perhaps TRBD1 (5 bases). The CDR3 is 16 residues long. Germline CDR1 is SNHLY and CDR2 is FYNNEI. With 0 bases removed from V and 8 bases from J, the gap between germline ends came to 16 bases. The CDR3 nucleotides are TGTGCCAGCAGTGAAGCAATCGGGGGAACGAGGGAAAAACTGTTTTTT. Protein sequence: CASSEAIGGTREKLFF.

The chain recombines TRBV11-2 with TRBJ2-7; TRBD1 agrees at 9 bases. The germline V gene encodes CDR1 SGHAT and CDR2 FQNNGV. CDR3 length: 16 residues. Unmatched junction bases numbered 11, after V lost 5 bases and J lost 3 bases. The CDR3 spells CASSTDYGQGYYEQYF. CDR3 nucleotide sequence: TGTGCCAGCAGCACCGACTATGGACAGGGGTACTACGAGCAGTACTTC.

The chain is built from TRBV28 and TRBJ1-5; no clear D gene. V lost 7 bases and J 4 bases, leaving 14 bases between the germline ends. Germline V gene sequence: CDR1 MDHEN, CDR2 SYDVKM. This CDR3 spans 14 amino acids. CDR3 sequence: CASTSHGKNQPQHF. DNA of the CDR3: TGTGCCAGCACCTCGCACGGGAAAAATCAGCCCCAGCATTTT. Using reference TRBV28 and TRBJ1-5 for the parts outside the CDR3, the full variable domain is DVKVTQSSRYLVKRTGEKVFLECVQDMDHENMFWYRQDPGLGLRLIYFSYDVKMKEKGDIPEGYSVSREKKERFSLILESASTNQTSMYLCASTSHGKNQPQHFGDGTRLSIL.

The chain joins TRBV30 to TRBJ1-1, with D maybe TRBD1 (5 bases). V was trimmed by 0 bases and J by 3 bases, leaving 11 bases between them. This CDR3 contains 14 residues. Germline lookup yields CDR1 GTSNPN and CDR2 SVGIG (reference sequence). CDR3 loop: CAWSVLGGYTEAFF. DNA of the CDR3: TGTGCCTGGAGTGTATTGGGGGGATACACTGAAGCTTTCTTT.

As regards this clone: Other DNA sequences in this sample translate to the same CDR3. The chain links TRBV27 to TRBJ2-5, with D unresolved. Trimming cost V 2 bases and J 2 bases, with 9 bases left between them. The CDR3 loop spans 14 amino acids. Germline lookup yields CDR1 MNHEY and CDR2 SMNVEV (reference sequence). The CDR3 region is CASSLIGPQETQYF. CDR3 DNA sequence: TGTGCCAGCAGTTTAATAGGTCCGCAAGAGACCCAGTACTTC.

The genes are TRBV2 and TRBJ1-4; D gene ambiguous. V was shortened by 1 base and J by 0 bases, with 27 bases between the two germline ends. Germline CDR1 and CDR2: SNHLY and FYNNEI. The CDR3 length is 22 residues. CDR3 residues: CASSEVWMLGNRNLATNEKLFF. In DNA form, the CDR3 reads TGTGCCAGCAGTGAAGTATGGATGTTAGGGAACAGAAATCTTGCAACTAATGAAAAACTGTTTTTT.

The CDR3 reads CASRPTQGLQPQHF. CDR3 in DNA: TGTGCCAGCAGACCGACACAGGGGTTACAGCCCCAGCATTTT. The J gene is TRBJ1-5, the V gene TRBV2, with 7 bases aligning to TRBD1. The CDR3 has 14 residues. Germline lookup yields CDR1 SNHLY and CDR2 FYNNEI. After removal of 6 bases from V and 7 bases from J, the junction contained 9 bases not matched to a gene.

The chain employs TRBV19 and TRBJ2-7, with 7 bases matching TRBD2. CDR1 is LNHDA and CDR2 is SQIVND in the germline V gene (reference sequence). This CDR3 has 14 residues. Germline trimming cut 1 base from V and 2 bases from J; bases unmatched to any gene: 2. The CDR3 region is CASSIGGGPYEQYF. The DNA of the CDR3 is TGTGCCAGTAGTATAGGGGGAGGGCCCTACGAGCAGTACTTC.